This T cell receptor beta chain was identified in a study of blood T cell repertoires in COVID-19. Study in general: Samples came from the United States, Italy and Spain, spanning acute and convalescent COVID-19. In each case, the material was cDNA or gDNA derived from T cells, B-cell-depleted T cells, or PBMCs.

This clone occurred once. The CDR3 covers 14 residues. V gave up 4 bases and J gave up 5 bases, with 14 bases separating them. Germline V CDR1 and CDR2: SGHRS, YFSETQ. Per the original data handling: The assay estimated nucleated cells by amplifying reference gene primers. Some clones are missing from TCRdb's copy, which holds only in-frame ones; the method was immunoSEQ multiplex PCR. Clone size and V and J calls were adopted from that table, with D and trimming inferred from the DNA. The sample contains under 150,000 clones, 65% to 85% of which appear only once. This clonotype originated in a man aged 60 to 75 with active or convalescent COVID-19. V is TRBV5-1 and J is TRBJ2-3, with D tentatively TRBD2 (5 bases). Sequencing input: peripheral blood. CDR3 region: CASSAAGVIDTQYF. The CDR3 nucleotides are TGCGCCAGCAGCGCGGCCGGGGTTATAGATACGCAGTATTTT.